This entry features one TCR beta chain sequence. Its antigen is currently not known. The record has no base qualities; no much larger clone is one base away. The source of the sample is a study of T cell changes during pregnancy in multiple sclerosis (dated 2019 in TCRdb). Some background on the complete study: In women with multiple sclerosis, the researchers looked at how the T cell repertoire shifted as pregnancy progressed.

The receptor library was made with the immunoSEQ multiplex PCR assay. The clones in this table, taken by TCRdb from immuneACCESS, are in-frame only. Not every clone is retained; where verified, under half of the shortfall comes from an unresolved V gene, and the cause of the rest is unknown. A total of about 130,000 clones appear in this sample, about 95% of them only once. Jointly, the top ten make up over 0.35% of the sample. The germline V gene specifies MGHRA as CDR1 and YSYEKL as CDR2. V and J lose 5 bases and 7 bases, and a span of 11 bases separates them. The CDR3 covers 12 residues, taking in both the cysteine and the phenylalanine. The retained sequence is limited to the CDR3, 36 bases, with the frame set at the first base.

The TCR comes from a female donor with multiple sclerosis, enrolled in a pregnancy study. The rearranged segments are TRBV4-1 and TRBJ1-1; no D segment can be confidently identified. Source: peripheral blood, taken after pregnancy. The sequence in DNA is TGCGCCAGCAGCTCATACGAGGGTGAAGCTTTCTTT. This codes for CASSSYEGEAFF.